One and the same sample provided the 9 T cell receptor beta chains below, sequenced in a study of cytomegalovirus exposure and HLA in healthy donors. The repertoire was sequenced with immunoSEQ multiplex PCR; TCRdb's copy has only in-frame clones and lacks some. The table includes 250,000 or so clones, roughly 87% detected once. The sequencing input was PBMCs. The source is a man between 18 and 35 years old in good health and CMV-seropositive.

This sequence joins TRBV19 and TRBJ2-2; a weak D match, TRBD1 (6 bases). V lost 2 bases and J 5 bases, leaving 12 bases between the germline ends. Germline V CDR1 and CDR2: LNHDA, SQIVND (reference sequence). The CDR3 extends over 15 amino acids. The CDR3 here is CASSITAGTTGELFF. CDR3 in DNA: TGTGCCAGTAGTATAACCGCAGGGACAACCGGGGAGCTGTTTTTT.

The genes are TRBV10-3 and TRBJ2-7; 9 positions match TRBD1. CDR3 size: 15 residues. Trimming took 6 bases from V and 0 from J; bases not matched to a gene: 6. Germline CDR1 and CDR2: ENHRY and SYGVKD. CDR3 nucleotides: TGTGCCATCAGCCGCGACAGGGGGGACTCCTACGAGCAGTACTTC. Translating gives CAISRDRGDSYEQYF.

This CDR3 reads CASSLVGTSGVYEQYF. CDR3 DNA: TGTGCCAGCAGCTTAGTCGGGACTAGCGGAGTCTACGAGCAGTACTTC. J is TRBJ2-7 and V is TRBV11-2, with 11 bases lining up with TRBD2. The CDR3 loop spans 16 amino acids. The trim removed 1 base at V and 3 bases at J, leaving 5 bases unmatched. Germline CDR1 SGHAT, CDR2 FQNNGV.

This rearrangement joins TRBV7-2 to TRBJ1-1, with D possibly matching TRBD1 (6 bases). CDR3 length: 15 residues. Germline V gene data show CDR1 as SGHTA and CDR2 as FQGNSA. V shed 5 bases and J shed 1 base, with 14 bases lying between them. Here the CDR3 DNA reads TGTGCCAGCAGCGCAAGTCGGACAGCGAACACTGAAGCTTTCTTT. Amino acid sequence: CASSASRTANTEAFF.

The chain couples TRBV5-1 to TRBJ1-1, with D perhaps matching TRBD1 (6 bases). V lost 7 bases and J 0 bases, leaving 13 bases between the germline ends. The CDR3 is 14 residues long. Germline V gene lookup returns CDR1 SGHRS and CDR2 YFSETQ. CDR3 amino acids: CASGSGTLNTEAFF. The CDR3 DNA reads as TGCGCCAGCGGCTCGGGGACATTGAACACTGAAGCTTTCTTT.

This chain joins TRBV6-5 and TRBJ1-2, with 8 bases fitting TRBD1. The CDR3 has 15 residues. V shed 6 bases, J shed 2 bases, and the junction held 8 bases outside the gene matches. Germline V gene sequence: CDR1 MNHEY, CDR2 SVGAGI. The DNA of the CDR3 is TGTGCCAGCAGGACGAATCAGGGGGCGAACTATGGCTACACCTTC. Translation gives CASRTNQGANYGYTF.

The J gene is TRBJ1-4, the V gene TRBV30, with D maybe TRBD1 (5 bases). This CDR3 comprises 16 residues. Germline CDR1 reads GTSNPN; CDR2 reads SVGIG (reference sequence). V was pared by 4 bases and J by 0 bases, with 15 bases between. The CDR3 region is CAWKGDGRSTNEKLFF. As DNA, the CDR3 is TGTGCCTGGAAAGGGGATGGGAGATCAACTAATGAAAAACTGTTTTTT. The entire variable domain, with the rest obtained from reference TRBV30 and TRBJ1-4, is as follows: SQTIHQWPATLVQPVGSPLSLECTVEGTSNPNLYWYRQAAGRGLQLLFYSVGIGQISSEVPQNLSASRPQDRQFILSSKKLLLSDSGFYLCAWKGDGRSTNEKLFFGSGTQLSVL.

This clone was picked up a small number of times. The genes are TRBV7-6 and TRBJ1-2; a weak D match, TRBD1 (5 bases). The CDR3 is 14 residues long. V was clipped by 5 bases and J by 3 bases, with 13 bases between them. The germline V gene has CDR1 SGHVS and CDR2 FNYEAQ. As DNA, the CDR3 is TGTGCCAGCAGCCCCAGGGTCGGGGACTATGGCTACACCTTC. Encoded protein: CASSPRVGDYGYTF. Supplemented by reference TRBV7-6 and TRBJ1-2, the full variable domain reads GAGVSQSPRYKVTKRGQDVALRCDPISGHVSLYWYRQALGQGPEFLTYFNYEAQQDKSGLPNDRFSAERPEGSISTLTIQRTEQRDSAMYRCASSPRVGDYGYTFGSGTRLTVV.

This clone was seen once. The sample has other DNA sequences that encode this CDR3 too. This chain joins TRBV6-5 and TRBJ1-2; D remains unclear. Germline V gene data show CDR1 as MNHEY and CDR2 as SVGAGI. CDR3 size: 12 residues. Trimming stripped 5 bases from V and 5 bases from J, with 9 bases between. Here the CDR3 reads CASSNRGYGYTF. The CDR3 DNA reads TGTGCCAGCAGTAACCGGGGTTATGGCTACACCTTC.